These T cell receptor beta chains were read from a single sample in a study of blood T cell repertoires in COVID-19. Data came from immunoSEQ multiplex PCR; TCRdb stores just in-frame clones and leaves some out. The table shows 150,000 to 200,000 clones, with around four fifths occurring only once. The sample comprised peripheral blood. These receptors all stem from a woman older than 75 with COVID-19, enrolled during active disease. CDR3s include the opening cysteine and the closing phenylalanine or tryptophan. Each record gives: J gene, V gene, clone size, D gene, CDR3 DNA, CDR3 protein. D genes are given only for firm matches. Clone size is not always given. Where it is, it says once, few, many or a class for expanded clones.

TRBJ2-1,TRBV2,few,.,TGTGCCAGCAGCAGACTAGTGATCGGCTCCTACAATGAGCAGTTCTTC,CASSRLVIGSYNEQFF
TRBJ2-5,TRBV6-5,once,.,TGTGCCAGCAGTTACGTCGGGAGAGGGGAAGAGACCCAGTACTTC,CASSYVGRGEETQYF
TRBJ1-2,TRBV3-1/TRBV3-2,.,.,TGTGCCAGCAGCCAAGAGGGACTCCTCAACTATGGCTACACCTTC,CASSQEGLLNYGYTF
TRBJ2-7,TRBV12-3/TRBV12-4,.,.,TGTGCCAGCAGCCCGGACAGCTACGAGCAGTACTTC,CASSPDSYEQYF
TRBJ1-2,TRBV15,.,.,TGTGCCACCAGCAGAGACAGGTATGGCTACACCTTC,CATSRDRYGYTF
TRBJ2-7,TRBV6-1,.,.,TGTGCCAGCAGTGAATTCAGGGGGGCCTACGAGCAGTACTTC,CASSEFRGAYEQYF
TRBJ2-1,TRBV7-2,.,TRBD2,TGTGCCAGCCGGCTAGCGGGCAACAATGAGCAGTTCTTC,CASRLAGNNEQFF
TRBJ2-5,TRBV3-1/TRBV3-2,.,.,TGTGCCAGCAGCCTAAGCGAGACCCAGTACTTC,CASSLSETQYF
TRBJ2-7,TRBV5-1,.,TRBD1,TGCGCCAGCAGCCCCCCTCCGGGACAGGGGGTGCACGAGCAGTACTTC,CASSPPPGQGVHEQYF
TRBJ2-1,TRBV7-3,.,.,TGTGCCAGCAGCTTCAACAGGGCCTCCTACAATGAGCAGTTCTTC,CASSFNRASYNEQFF
TRBJ2-7,TRBV19,.,.,TGTGCCAGTAGTATTGGGCTAGCGCGTCGCTCCTACGAGCAGTACTTC,CASSIGLARRSYEQYF
TRBJ1-5,TRBV5-6,.,.,TGTGCCAGCAGCTTGGGGGCATACAATCAGCCCCAGCATTTT,CASSLGAYNQPQHF
TRBJ1-1,TRBV10-3,.,.,TGTGCCACCGGAATGACAGAAATCACTGAAGCTTTCTTT,CATGMTEITEAFF
TRBJ1-1,TRBV6-5,.,TRBD1,TGTGCCAGCAGTTCAGGGGGTCAGGCTTTCTTT,CASSSGGQAFF
TRBJ1-2,TRBV28,.,TRBD1,TGTGCCAGCAGCCCAGGACAGGGGGCGCGTAATGGCTACACCTTC,CASSPGQGARNGYTF
TRBJ2-7,TRBV7-3,once,TRBD1,TGTGCCAGCAGCTCATACCCGGGACAGGGGTTCGAGCAGTACTTC,CASSSYPGQGFEQYF
TRBJ2-2,TRBV5-1,once,TRBD2,TGCGCCAGCCGAACCGCCCGGCTAGCGGGCATCAGAGAGCTGTTTTTT,CASRTARLAGIRELFF
TRBJ1-1,TRBV5-1,.,TRBD1,TGCGCCAGCAGCTCACAGGGGGCTCGGGATACTGAAGCTTTCTTT,CASSSQGARDTEAFF
TRBJ2-7,TRBV7-9,.,TRBD1,TGTGCCAGCAGCCCCATCCGGACAGGGTCCCACGAGCAGTACTTC,CASSPIRTGSHEQYF
TRBJ1-1,TRBV7-2,.,.,TGTGCCAGCAGCTCGCTCCCCGGCGGGGGCACTGAAGCTTTCTTT,CASSSLPGGGTEAFF
TRBJ1-2,TRBV7-9,.,TRBD1,TGTGCCAGCAGCTTGGGGACAGGCTATGGCTACACCTTC,CASSLGTGYGYTF
TRBJ2-1,TRBV5-4,.,.,TGTGCCAGCAGCTCAAGAGTCCGTAGCTCCTACAATGAGCAGTTCTTC,CASSSRVRSSYNEQFF
TRBJ2-5,TRBV14,.,TRBD1,TGTGCCAGCAGCCCGGGACAGGGGTTTGAGACCCAGTACTTC,CASSPGQGFETQYF
TRBJ2-7,TRBV3-1/TRBV3-2,.,.,TGTGCCAGCAGCCTTGGCAGGGTCTCCTACGAGCAGTACTTC,CASSLGRVSYEQYF
TRBJ1-1,TRBV25-1,.,.,TGTGCCAGCAGGGAGGCAGCGATAAACACTGAAGCTTTCTTT,CASREAAINTEAFF
TRBJ1-4,TRBV9,.,.,TGTGCCAGCAGCGTGGGCAGTCTCAATGAAAAACTGTTTTTT,CASSVGSLNEKLFF
TRBJ1-3,TRBV7-2,.,TRBD1,TGTGCCAGCAGCCCCTGGACAGGGGGTGGAAACACCATATATTTT,CASSPWTGGGNTIYF
TRBJ1-5,TRBV7-8,.,.,TGTGCCAGCAGCCACCCAGGGTTTAATCAGCCCCAGCATTTT,CASSHPGFNQPQHF
TRBJ1-5,TRBV5-1,.,TRBD1,TGCGCCAGCAGCTTGGAGGGACAGCCTACTCAGCCCCAGCATTTT,CASSLEGQPTQPQHF
TRBJ2-4,TRBV4-1,.,.,TGCGCCAGCAGCCATGCTCTTAGCCTTCGGAACATTCAGTACTTC,CASSHALSLRNIQYF
TRBJ1-4,TRBV20-1,.,.,TGCAGTGCTGGCCATTCTGAAAAACTGTTTTTT,CSAGHSEKLFF
TRBJ2-1,TRBV7-3,few,TRBD2,TGTGCCAGCAGCCCGACGCTTGCGGGAGGGCCGTATGAGCAGTTCTTC,CASSPTLAGGPYEQFF
TRBJ2-2,TRBV5-1,.,TRBD2,TGCGCCAGCAGCTTGCGGGAGGCCACCGGGGAGCTGTTTTTT,CASSLREATGELFF
TRBJ1-5,TRBV6-5,.,TRBD1,TGTGCCAGCAGAGCAACAGGGGGCCGGCAGCCCCAGCATTTT,CASRATGGRQPQHF
TRBJ2-5,TRBV6-1,.,TRBD1,TGTGCCAGCAGTGAACCGGGACAGCAAGAGACCCAGTACTTC,CASSEPGQQETQYF
TRBJ2-1,TRBV19,.,TRBD2,TGTGCCAGTAGATCCGGGACTAGCGGGAGGAATGAGCAGTTCTTC,CASRSGTSGRNEQFF
TRBJ1-2,TRBV5-1,.,.,TGCGCCAGCAGCTTTGACAGCGCGCAGCTTGGCTACACCTTC,CASSFDSAQLGYTF
TRBJ2-5,TRBV7-7,.,TRBD2,TGTGCTAGCAGCGTTACCGGGACTAGCGGTATCCAGTACTTC,CASSVTGTSGIQYF
TRBJ2-7,TRBV6-5,.,.,TGTGCCAGCAGTTCACAACCTCGCGAGGTCGAGTTC,CASSSQPREVEF
TRBJ2-7,TRBV5-1,.,.,TGCGCCAGCAGCTTAGACAGACAACGCTCCTACGAGCAGTACTTC,CASSLDRQRSYEQYF
TRBJ2-1,TRBV3-1/TRBV3-2,.,TRBD1,TGTGCCAGCAGCCAGGAAACAGGGGGACGGCTCTTC,CASSQETGGRLF
TRBJ1-4,TRBV4-1,.,TRBD1,TGCGCCAGCAGCCCTGACAGGGCAACTAATGAAAAACTGTTTTTT,CASSPDRATNEKLFF
TRBJ1-2,TRBV28,.,TRBD1,TGTGCCAGCAGTTTAATACCAGGGGGCGGGTATGGCTACACCTTC,CASSLIPGGGYGYTF
TRBJ1-3,TRBV25-1,.,.,TGTGCCAGCAGTGCCCCCGAGCTGGGAAACACCATATATTTT,CASSAPELGNTIYF
TRBJ2-7,TRBV10-3,.,TRBD1,TGTGCCATCTCAAGAGGTGGGGGACAGGTTTCCTACGAGCAGTACTTC,CAISRGGGQVSYEQYF
TRBJ2-2,TRBV28,.,TRBD2,TGTGCCAGCCGCCCACCGGGACTAGCGGGAGTAAGTAGGACCGGGGAGCTGTTTTTT,CASRPPGLAGVSRTGELFF
TRBJ2-5,TRBV28,few,.,TGTGCCAGCAGTTTACCCGACAGACAGACCCAGTACTTC,CASSLPDRQTQYF
TRBJ2-3,TRBV18,.,.,TGTGCCAGCTCACCGACTCCAACTAGCACAGATACGCAGTATTTT,CASSPTPTSTDTQYF
TRBJ1-6,TRBV5-1,.,TRBD1,TGCGCCAGCAGCTTCCGACAGGGGGAGAATTCACCCCTCCACTTT,CASSFRQGENSPLHF
TRBJ2-1,TRBV7-3,.,TRBD2,TGTGCCAGCAGCCGACCCGGGACTAGCGGGAATGAGCAGTTCTTC,CASSRPGTSGNEQFF
TRBJ2-7,TRBV6-5,few,.,TGTGCCAGCACGGTAGCAGGGAAATCCTACGAGCAGTACTTC,CASTVAGKSYEQYF
TRBJ1-4,TRBV6-5,.,TRBD1,TGTGCCAGCCGGACAGGGGCCGAAAAACTGTTTTTT,CASRTGAEKLFF
TRBJ2-2,TRBV29-1,few,.,TGCAGCGTTGAGAGGGTCACCGGGGAGCTGTTTTTT,CSVERVTGELFF
TRBJ1-6,TRBV7-2,.,.,TGTGCCAGCACCTTCAGCCGGAGTGGTTCACCCCTCCACTTT,CASTFSRSGSPLHF
TRBJ2-1,TRBV5-1,.,TRBD1,TGCGCCAGCAGCTACCGGACAGGGCAGCAAGAGCAGTTCTTC,CASSYRTGQQEQFF
TRBJ2-7,TRBV28,.,.,TGTGCCAGCCTCAACAGGGATCCCTACGAGCAGTACTTC,CASLNRDPYEQYF